A single sample is the source of the 25 T cell receptor beta chains below, sequenced in a study of T cells in narcolepsy. Clones were read by immunoSEQ multiplex PCR, and TCRdb kept only the in-frame ones, dropping some. This sample has 34,000 or so clones, with 60% to 85% found just once. Sequences were obtained from memory (CD45RA-) CD4+ T cells from blood. These receptor sequences come from a human donor in good health.

The chain uses TRBV2 and TRBJ2-3; 8 bases line up with TRBD1. The germline V gene encodes CDR1 SNHLY and CDR2 FYNNEI. With V trimmed by 10 bases and J by 5 bases, 11 bases remained unmatched. The CDR3 is 14 amino acids. The CDR3 reads CATEDREVGDTQYF. The CDR3 DNA sequence: TGTGCCACAGAGGACAGGGAAGTGGGAGATACGCAGTATTTT.

V and J are TRBV19 and TRBJ2-5; perhaps TRBD2 as D (7 bases). V lost 3 bases to trimming and J lost 2 bases, with 19 bases between them. The V gene's germline CDR1 is LNHDA and CDR2 SQIVND (reference sequence). This CDR3 has 17 amino acids. CDR3 amino acids: CASSMGGGGGKQETQYF. The CDR3 DNA reads as TGTGCCAGTAGTATGGGTGGTGGCGGGGGCAAACAAGAGACCCAGTACTTC.

The chain uses TRBV5-4 and TRBJ1-2; possibly TRBD1 for D (6 bases). The CDR3 runs to 15 residues. Germline V lookup: CDR1 SGHNT, CDR2 YYREEE (reference sequence). Between the trimmed V and J ends, which lost 0 bases and 8 bases, there was a span of 17 bases. The CDR3 nucleotides are TGTGCCAGCAGCTTGGGACGAAGGGGGGTTGACGGCTACACCTTC. Translating gives CASSLGRRGVDGYTF. Together with reference TRBV5-4 and TRBJ1-2, the CDR3 gives the full variable domain: ETGVTQSPTHLIKTRGQQVTLRCSSQSGHNTVSWYQQALGQGPQFIFQYYREEENGRGNFPPRFSGLQFPNYSSELNVNALELDDSALYLCASSLGRRGVDGYTFGSGTRLTVV.

The genes are TRBV2 and TRBJ2-3; D is ambiguous. The CDR3 has 12 amino acids. Germline V lookup: CDR1 SNHLY, CDR2 FYNNEI. The V end lost 4 bases, the J end lost 6 bases, and 8 bases lay between the germline ends. Here the CDR3 reads CASSAGWDTQYF. Here the CDR3 DNA reads TGTGCCAGCAGTGCCGGTTGGGATACGCAGTATTTT.

V usage is TRBV7-8 and J usage is TRBJ2-3; 13 nucleotides line up with TRBD2. This CDR3 has 16 amino acids. Per the germline V gene, CDR1 is SGHVS and CDR2 is FQNEAQ. The trim removed 5 bases at V and 4 bases at J, leaving 6 bases unmatched. The CDR3, as DNA: TGTGCCAGCAGCCCCTGGACTAGCGGGAGTGCAGATACGCAGTATTTT. It yields the protein CASSPWTSGSADTQYF.

The J gene is TRBJ2-7, the V gene TRBV6-6; D is undetermined. V was pared by 8 bases and J by 0 bases, with 14 bases between. This CDR3 has 14 amino acids. Germline values: CDR1 MNHNY, CDR2 SVGAGI (reference sequence). The chain's CDR3 is CASCGYRYSYEQYF. The CDR3 nucleotides read TGTGCCAGCTGTGGATACCGTTACTCCTACGAGCAGTACTTC.

In DNA, the CDR3 is TGTGCCAGCAGCCAAGCTTCGGGACTAGCGGGAGGGATGTGGTCCTACAATGAGCAGTTCTTC. Amino acids: CASSQASGLAGGMWSYNEQFF. V is TRBV4-2 and J is TRBJ2-1; TRBD2 agrees at 16 bases. Per germline, CDR1 LGHNA and CDR2 YNFKEQ. The CDR3 runs to 21 residues. The junction had 10 bases not matched to a gene; V was cut back by 1 base and J by 1 base.

This rearrangement joins TRBV6-1 to TRBJ2-1, with D hard to call. This CDR3 is 13 amino acids long. The V gene's germline CDR1 is MNHNS and CDR2 SASEGT. The V and J ends lost 3 bases and 8 bases respectively, with 11 bases between them. CDR3 nucleotide sequence: TGTGCCAGCAGTGACGGTATAGGGTATGAGCAGTTCTTC. It codes for CASSDGIGYEQFF.

The chain employs TRBV30 and TRBJ1-1, with D perhaps matching TRBD1 (6 bases). The germline V gene encodes CDR1 GTSNPN and CDR2 SVGIG (reference sequence). Trimming pared 2 bases from V and 10 bases from J, leaving 14 bases between. CDR3 length equals 12 residues. The CDR3 loop is CAWSPQGSGAFF. CDR3 sequence (DNA): TGTGCCTGGAGTCCCCAGGGGTCGGGAGCTTTCTTT.

This clone was seen a handful of times. This chain connects TRBV19 to TRBJ2-2; the match to TRBD2 covers 8 bases. Germline loops: CDR1 LNHDA, CDR2 SQIVND (reference sequence). V was clipped by 4 bases and J by 4 bases; unmatched bases: 8. This CDR3 has 16 amino acids. CDR3 loop: CASSKGATSGTGELFF. The CDR3 DNA reads as TGTGCCAGTAGTAAGGGTGCTACTAGCGGCACCGGGGAGCTGTTTTTT.

The gene calls are TRBV12-5 and TRBJ1-5, with no clear D. This CDR3 comprises 12 residues. Looked up from germline, CDR1 is LGHNT and CDR2 is FRNRAP. Deletions cut 4 bases from V and 6 bases from J, with 7 bases between. The CDR3 sequence is CASGSMPQPQHF. DNA of the CDR3: TGTGCTAGTGGTTCCATGCCTCAGCCCCAGCATTTT. Supplemented by reference TRBV12-5 and TRBJ1-5, the full variable domain reads DARVTQTPRHKVTEMGQEVTMRCQPILGHNTVFWYRQTMMQGLELLAYFRNRAPLDDSGMPKDRFSAEMPDATLATLKIQPSEPRDSAVYFCASGSMPQPQHFGDGTRLSIL.

The J gene is TRBJ2-2, the V gene TRBV5-1; no clear D gene. Germline lookup yields CDR1 SGHRS and CDR2 YFSETQ. V was cut by 4 bases and J by 3 bases, with 16 bases left in between. The CDR3 covers 16 residues. CDR3 protein: CASSASTTADTGELFF. In DNA, the CDR3 is TGCGCCAGCAGCGCCAGCACCACCGCGGACACCGGGGAGCTGTTTTTT.

This chain joins TRBV7-8 and TRBJ2-7; either TRBD1 or TRBD2 may supply D (5 bases each). The V end was cut by 3 bases, the J end by 2 bases, with 11 bases between. Germline values: CDR1 SGHVS, CDR2 FQNEAQ. The length of the CDR3 is 14 residues. The CDR3 loop is CASSFGDGPYEQYF. In nucleotides, the CDR3 is TGTGCCAGCAGCTTCGGGGACGGACCCTACGAGCAGTACTTC.

This clone was counted a single time. The chain is built from TRBV18 and TRBJ2-5; D gene unclear. V was cut by 0 bases and J by 9 bases, with 14 bases left in between. Germline assignment: CDR1 KGHSH and CDR2 LQKENI. CDR3 length equals 14 residues. This CDR3 is CASSPPSLFEAQYF. In nucleotides, the CDR3 is TGTGCCAGCTCACCACCGTCACTTTTCGAGGCCCAGTACTTC.

The rearrangement links TRBV7-9 to TRBJ1-4, with D possibly TRBD1 on 5 matching bases. Germline-derived CDR1 and CDR2 are SEHNR and FQNEAQ (reference sequence). The ends were cut back, 4 bases at V and 0 bases at J, with 15 bases in the middle. This CDR3 is built from 17 residues. The CDR3 here is CASSSVGQGPTNEKLFF. CDR3 coding DNA: TGTGCCAGCAGCTCAGTGGGGCAGGGCCCAACTAATGAAAAACTGTTTTTT.

The rearrangement uses TRBV11-2 and TRBJ2-1; D is ambiguous. The V end was cut by 2 bases, the J end by 6 bases, with 5 bases between. The CDR3 spans 12 residues. Germline-derived CDR1 and CDR2 are SGHAT and FQNNGV. The CDR3 reads CASSLKGNEQFF. In DNA, the CDR3 is TGTGCCAGCAGCTTAAAGGGCAATGAGCAGTTCTTC.

This clone was seen a handful of times. V is TRBV4-2 and J is TRBJ1-1; TRBD1 is a possible D gene (6 bases). V shed 0 bases and J shed 4 bases, with 9 bases lying between them. The CDR3 covers 14 residues. Germline CDR1 LGHNA, CDR2 YNFKEQ. The CDR3 sequence: CASSQDRGSTEAFF. The CDR3 DNA is TGTGCCAGCAGCCAAGATAGGGGGTCCACTGAAGCTTTCTTT.

The chain carries TRBV4-1 and TRBJ2-1; 8 positions match TRBD2. Per the germline V gene, CDR1 is MGHRA and CDR2 is YSYEKL. With V trimmed by 4 bases and J by 7 bases, 18 bases remained unmatched. The CDR3 consists of 18 residues. This chain's CDR3 is CASSPGLAQIMLINEQFF. The CDR3 coding sequence is TGCGCCAGCAGCCCAGGACTAGCCCAAATAATGTTGATAAATGAGCAGTTCTTC.

The chain links TRBV5-1 to TRBJ1-2; 7 bases are a match to TRBD1. The J segment lost 6 bases and the V segment lost 4 bases, leaving 3 bases of the junction unmatched. This CDR3 comprises 12 residues. Germline CDR1 and CDR2: SGHRS and YFSETQ. In DNA, the CDR3 is TGCGCCAGCAGCCGGGACAGACATGGCTACACCTTC. Protein product: CASSRDRHGYTF. The whole variable domain, filled in from reference TRBV5-1 and TRBJ1-2, reads KAGVTQTPRYLIKTRGQQVTLSCSPISGHRSVSWYQQTPGQGLQFLFEYFSETQRNKGNFPGRFSGRQFSNSRSEMNVSTLELGDSALYLCASSRDRHGYTFGSGTRLTVV.

This chain uses TRBV7-3 with TRBJ1-2; 7 bases line up with TRBD1. CDR1 is SGHTA and CDR2 is FQGTGA in the germline V gene. Trimming cost V 1 base and J 2 bases; bases outside gene matches: 10. This CDR3 has 17 residues. This chain's CDR3 is CASSLIPPPTGNYGYTF. The CDR3 coding sequence is TGTGCCAGCAGCTTAATCCCTCCTCCGACAGGGAACTATGGCTACACCTTC.

This chain uses TRBV5-1 with TRBJ2-2; 10 bases are a match to TRBD2. The CDR3 is made up of 20 amino acids. The junction had 18 bases not matched to a gene; V was cut back by 0 bases and J by 7 bases. Germline CDR1 and CDR2: SGHRS and YFSETQ. Here the CDR3 DNA reads TGCGCCAGCAGCTTGGCTGGCAGTGGAGCGGGAGGGCCAAGTGGCGGGGAGCTGTTTTTT. This gives the protein CASSLAGSGAGGPSGGELFF.

J is TRBJ2-3 and V is TRBV30; 12 bases are shared with TRBD2. Germline V gene sequence: CDR1 GTSNPN, CDR2 SVGIG (reference sequence). This CDR3 region has 14 residues. V shed 2 bases, J shed 4 bases, and the junction held 1 base outside the gene matches. CDR3 coding DNA: TGTGCCTGGAGTACTAGCGGGAGGTCAGATACGCAGTATTTT. As protein: CAWSTSGRSDTQYF.

V and J are TRBV10-1 and TRBJ2-1; 10 bases line up with TRBD2. The CDR3 extends over 15 amino acids. CDR1 is WNHNN and CDR2 is SYGVQD in the germline V gene (reference sequence). Trimming took 5 bases from V and 9 from J; bases not matched to a gene: 10. The CDR3 loop reads CASSTSAGGPSEQFF. Here the CDR3 DNA reads TGCGCCAGCAGTACCTCAGCGGGAGGGCCGAGTGAGCAGTTCTTC.

This clone turned up a few times. The same CDR3 arises from other DNA sequences in this sample as well. The rearrangement joins TRBV29-1 to TRBJ1-1; D gene unclear. The CDR3 spans 12 residues. V was trimmed by 3 bases and J by 5 bases, leaving 10 bases between them. The germline V gene has CDR1 SQVTM and CDR2 ANQGSEA. In nucleotides, the CDR3 is TGCAGCGTTGAGAGTCCCAGGACTGAAGCTTTCTTT. It encodes CSVESPRTEAFF.

The chain employs TRBV7-9 and TRBJ2-4, with D perhaps being TRBD1 or TRBD2 (5 bases each). The CDR3 covers 16 residues. V was cut by 9 bases and J by 3 bases, with 21 bases left in between. Germline loops: CDR1 SEHNR, CDR2 FQNEAQ (reference sequence). CDR3: CASSTWGTGGKNIQYF. The CDR3 coding sequence is TGTGCCAGTTCGACTTGGGGAACTGGGGGCAAAAACATTCAGTACTTC.